The 27 T cell receptor beta chains listed next were all sequenced from one sample in a study of control samples from healthy donors and cancer patients. Repertoires were generated with immunoSEQ multiplex PCR, while TCRdb's copy carries only in-frame clones and drops some. Seen here are 98,000 or so clones, 79% observed once, and the top ten hold over 9.5%. Source material: blood. The receptor source for this set is a woman under 40 in good health.

The V call is TRBV27, the J call TRBJ1-6; 9 bases align to TRBD1. CDR1 is MNHEY and CDR2 is SMNVEV in the germline V gene (reference sequence). V lost 3 bases, J lost 9 bases, and 12 bases stayed unmatched. The CDR3 covers 17 residues. CDR3 sequence: CASSLERPGQGGSPLHF. DNA for the CDR3: TGTGCCAGCAGTTTGGAACGTCCGGGACAGGGTGGTTCACCCCTCCACTTT.

The rearrangement uses TRBV7-9 and TRBJ2-2, with 8 nucleotides matching TRBD2. Germline CDR1 reads SEHNR; CDR2 reads FQNEAQ (reference sequence). The CDR3 has 17 residues. The trim removed 3 bases at V and 4 bases at J, leaving 10 bases unmatched. CDR3: CASSLSRGGVGTGELFF. CDR3 coding DNA: TGTGCCAGCAGCTTGAGTCGGGGGGGCGTCGGCACCGGGGAGCTGTTTTTT.

This clone was counted between two and nine times. This chain joins TRBV19 and TRBJ1-3, with D possibly TRBD1 on 6 matching bases. Between the trimmed V and J ends, which lost 6 bases and 0 bases, there was a span of 15 bases. CDR1 is LNHDA, CDR2 SQIVND, per germline (reference sequence). The CDR3 runs to 16 residues. CDR3 in DNA: TGTGCCAGTAGCCCGGACAGCCAGCACTCTGGAAACACCATATATTTT. The encoded protein is CASSPDSQHSGNTIYF.

The sample holds one count of this clone. The V gene is TRBV5-8, the J gene TRBJ2-3, with D perhaps matching TRBD1 (6 bases). Trimming stripped 7 bases from V and 11 bases from J, with 29 bases between. This CDR3 comprises 16 residues. Per the germline V gene, CDR1 is SGHTS and CDR2 is YDEGEE. The CDR3 protein is CASGMVRGWGLRGQYF. In DNA form, the CDR3 reads TGTGCCAGCGGCATGGTCCGAGGTTGGGGGCTGCGTGGGCAGTATTTT. Looking up the rest from reference TRBV5-8 and TRBJ2-3 gives the full variable domain: EAGVTQSPTHLIKTRGQQATLRCSPISGHTSVYWYQQALGLGLQFLLWYDEGEERNRGNFPPRFSGRQFPNYSSELNVNALELEDSALYLCASGMVRGWGLRGQYFGPGTRLTVL.

The chain joins TRBV10-3 to TRBJ2-3; D gene ambiguous. The CDR3 extends over 13 amino acids. Deletions cut 9 bases from V and 0 bases from J, with 10 bases between. The germline gives CDR1 ENHRY, CDR2 SYGVKD. The CDR3 region is CAIASASTDTQYF. The CDR3 region has the DNA TGTGCCATAGCATCCGCTAGCACAGATACGCAGTATTTT.

The chain couples TRBV7-2 to TRBJ2-7; 9 positions agree with TRBD1. This CDR3 comprises 17 residues. Trimming took 3 bases from V and 3 from J; bases not matched to a gene: 12. Germline CDR1 and CDR2: SGHTA and FQGNSA. For the CDR3, the DNA is TGTGCCAGCAGCTTCCGCCCTCCCGGGACAGGGATCTACGAGCAGTACTTC. Translating gives CASSFRPPGTGIYEQYF.

This clone was seen once. V and J are TRBV10-3 and TRBJ2-3; D may be TRBD1 (5 bases). V dropped 6 bases and J dropped 0 bases, with 10 bases sitting between them. This CDR3 spans 14 amino acids. CDR1 is ENHRY, CDR2 SYGVKD, per germline. CDR3 DNA sequence: TGTGCCATCAGCGACAGTCATAGCACAGATACGCAGTATTTT. This sequence encodes CAISDSHSTDTQYF.

Only one count was recorded for this clone. This rearrangement joins TRBV2 to TRBJ2-3; 8 bases map to TRBD2. Germline CDR1 is SNHLY and CDR2 is FYNNEI. V lost 0 bases and J lost 1; bases outside the gene matches: 12. The CDR3 has 19 amino acids. The CDR3 sequence is CASSEAPTGPGGGTDTQYF. In DNA form, the CDR3 reads TGTGCCAGCAGTGAAGCGCCCACCGGACCGGGGGGGGGCACAGATACGCAGTATTTT.

The chain employs TRBV19 and TRBJ1-1; weak D call: TRBD1 (5 bases). The CDR3 covers 13 residues. Trimming took off 2 bases at V and 6 bases at J, with 10 bases between the two ends. The V gene's germline CDR1 is LNHDA and CDR2 SQIVND (reference sequence). CDR3 loop: CASSISGAAEAFF. The CDR3, as DNA: TGTGCCAGTAGTATATCTGGGGCTGCTGAAGCTTTCTTT.

This rearrangement joins TRBV6-5 to TRBJ1-1, with no clear D. Germline CDR1 MNHEY, CDR2 SVGAGI. Trimming took 8 bases from V and 1 from J, leaving 8 bases between them. The CDR3 runs 12 residues. This CDR3 is CASGWGNTEAFF. The DNA of the CDR3 is TGTGCCAGCGGGTGGGGGAACACTGAAGCTTTCTTT.

CDR3 residues: CACPKGGTGDNSPLHF. In nucleotides, the CDR3 is TGTGCCTGTCCGAAGGGCGGGACAGGGGATAATTCACCCCTCCACTTT. The chain uses TRBV30 and TRBJ1-6; 10 bases map to TRBD1. Germline lookup yields CDR1 GTSNPN and CDR2 SVGIG (reference sequence). The CDR3 is 16 amino acids. V trimming: 6 bases; J trimming: 5 bases; junction bases outside the gene matches: 10.

This clone was observed a handful of times. The chain carries TRBV9 and TRBJ1-2, with TRBD1 matching 7 bases. CDR3 length: 14 residues. V trimming: 3 bases; J trimming: 4 bases; junction bases outside the gene matches: 6. Germline CDR1 and CDR2: SGDLS and YYNGEE. The CDR3 here is CASSANRGSYGYTF. The CDR3, as DNA: TGTGCCAGCAGCGCCAACAGGGGAAGCTATGGCTACACCTTC.

V is TRBV5-4 and J is TRBJ1-1, with D maybe TRBD1 (5 bases). This CDR3 region has 14 residues. Germline assignment: CDR1 SGHNT and CDR2 YYREEE (reference sequence). Trimming left V 4 bases short and J 5 bases short, with 15 bases between. The CDR3 bases are TGTGCCAGCAGCCCGGTGGGGGTCCCAACTGAAGCTTTCTTT. Its protein is CASSPVGVPTEAFF.

The chain uses TRBV11-2 and TRBJ2-7; unclear D gene. Germline-derived CDR1 and CDR2 are SGHAT and FQNNGV. This CDR3 spans 11 amino acids. V was clipped by 4 bases and J by 7 bases, with 8 bases between them. For the CDR3, the DNA is TGTGCCAGCAGCTCCCCGGAAGAGCAGTACTTC. Translation: CASSSPEEQYF.

The chain links TRBV3-1 (or the pseudogene TRBV3-2) to TRBJ1-5, with unresolved D. Trimming took 1 base from V and 0 from J, leaving 4 bases between them. Germline V lookup: CDR1 LGHDT, CDR2 YNNKEL (reference sequence). This CDR3 spans 14 amino acids. The CDR3 is CASSQGHSNQPQHF. The CDR3 DNA is TGTGCCAGCAGCCAAGGCCATAGCAATCAGCCCCAGCATTTT.

V usage is TRBV10-1 and J usage is TRBJ2-7, with a tentative D call TRBD2 (6 bases). V was trimmed by 6 bases and J by 6 bases, leaving 9 bases between them. The germline gives CDR1 WNHNN, CDR2 SYGVQD (reference sequence). There are 11 residues in the CDR3. CDR3 bases: TGCGCCAGCAGCGTCGGGGGCGAGCAGTACTTC. Protein product: CASSVGGEQYF.

The gene calls are TRBV4-1 and TRBJ1-3; TRBD1 agrees at 8 bases. The J segment lost 3 bases and the V segment lost 4 bases, leaving 11 bases of the junction unmatched. The CDR3 covers 17 residues. Germline V gives CDR1 MGHRA, CDR2 YSYEKL. CDR3 in amino acids: CASSLLAGGTGGNTIYF. CDR3 coding DNA: TGCGCCAGCAGCCTCCTGGCAGGGGGCACTGGTGGAAACACCATATATTTT.

The J gene is TRBJ2-4, the V gene TRBV6-5, with D possibly being TRBD1 or TRBD2 (5 bases each). Per germline, CDR1 MNHEY and CDR2 SVGAGI. V lost 6 bases and J 6 bases, leaving 12 bases between the germline ends. The CDR3 sequence is 13 residues long. The CDR3 loop reads CASRGDSRNIQYF. CDR3 DNA: TGTGCCAGCAGGGGAGACAGTCGAAACATTCAGTACTTC.

The chain has TRBV9 and TRBJ1-1; TRBD1 aligns across 8 bases. CDR3 length equals 15 residues. Germline V gene lookup returns CDR1 SGDLS and CDR2 YYNGEE. Germline trimming cut 4 bases from V and 0 bases from J; bases unmatched to any gene: 5. The CDR3 protein is CASSPPTGVNTEAFF. DNA of the CDR3: TGTGCCAGCAGCCCACCGACAGGGGTGAACACTGAAGCTTTCTTT.

The sample holds one count of this clone. V and J are TRBV5-6 and TRBJ2-3; TRBD2 matches 8 bases. This CDR3 contains 16 residues. Germline V gives CDR1 SGHDT, CDR2 YYEEEE. With V trimmed by 0 bases and J by 3 bases, 6 bases remained unmatched. This chain's CDR3 is CASSLGLAGATDTQYF. CDR3 bases: TGTGCCAGCAGCTTGGGGCTAGCGGGTGCTACAGATACGCAGTATTTT.

The chain employs TRBV5-4 and TRBJ1-1; D uncertain. The CDR3 loop spans 15 amino acids. Trimming shortened V by 0 bases and J by 4 bases, and 13 bases separated the two germline ends. CDR1 SGHNT and CDR2 YYREEE come from the germline V gene (reference sequence). CDR3 sequence: CASSLDSGRRTEAFF. In DNA form, the CDR3 reads TGTGCCAGCAGCTTGGACAGCGGACGGCGCACTGAAGCTTTCTTT.

The rearrangement joins TRBV6-5 to TRBJ1-1; tentatively, D is TRBD1 (5 bases). CDR1 and CDR2 from the germline V gene are MNHEY and SVGAGI. This CDR3 has 12 amino acids. The V and J ends lost 6 bases and 11 bases respectively, with 16 bases between them. The CDR3 is CASSRGGRKAFF. For the CDR3, the DNA is TGTGCCAGCAGCCGCGGGGGTAGGAAGGCTTTCTTT.

J is TRBJ1-6 and V is TRBV19; no clear D gene. The CDR3 is 14 amino acids. The V and J ends lost 3 bases and 7 bases respectively, with 10 bases between them. Per the germline V gene, CDR1 is LNHDA and CDR2 is SQIVND (reference sequence). CDR3 sequence reads: CASSMNTPNSPLHF. The CDR3 region has the DNA TGTGCCAGTAGTATGAATACACCAAATTCACCCCTCCACTTT. The full variable domain, completed using reference TRBV19 and TRBJ1-6, is DGGITQSPKYLFRKEGQNVTLSCEQNLNHDAMYWYRQDPGQGLRLIYYSQIVNDFQKGDIAEGYSVSREKKESFPLTVTSAQKNPTAFYLCASSMNTPNSPLHFGNGTRLTVT.

The CDR3 sequence: CASSLAGNSGAYNEQFF. The CDR3 coding sequence is TGTGCCAGCAGCTTGGCCGGGAATAGCGGGGCCTACAATGAGCAGTTCTTC. The chain is built from TRBV5-4 and TRBJ2-1, with TRBD2 identical over 8 bases. The CDR3 contains 17 residues. Germline trimming cut 0 bases from V and 2 bases from J; bases unmatched to any gene: 7. Germline CDR1 SGHNT, CDR2 YYREEE (reference sequence).

The chain has TRBV19 and TRBJ1-3; D not resolved. V was clipped by 2 bases and J by 8 bases, with 10 bases between them. Germline CDR1 reads LNHDA; CDR2 reads SQIVND (reference sequence). The CDR3 runs 13 residues. CDR3 bases: TGTGCCAGTAGTATATCCCTTGGTGACACCATATATTTT. This sequence encodes CASSISLGDTIYF.

V usage is TRBV5-6 and J usage is TRBJ1-5; D remains unclear. This CDR3 region has 14 residues. V gave up 2 bases and J gave up 3 bases, with 9 bases separating them. From germline, CDR1 is SGHDT and CDR2 YYEEEE. The CDR3 region has the DNA TGTGCCAGCAGCTTAGGGTGGGACAATCAGCCCCAGCATTTT. Protein: CASSLGWDNQPQHF.

The chain has TRBV4-3 and TRBJ1-5; no firm D call. V was shortened by 0 bases and J by 5 bases, with 14 bases between the two germline ends. The CDR3 is 16 residues long. CDR1 and CDR2 (germline): LGHNA, YSLEER. CDR3 in amino acids: CASSQDLRRADQPQHF. The CDR3 nucleotides read TGCGCCAGCAGCCAAGATCTAAGGAGGGCCGATCAGCCCCAGCATTTT.